This T cell receptor beta chain was profiled in a study of patients and donors after allogeneic stem cell transplantation. The J segment lost 4 bases and the V segment lost 6 bases, leaving 3 bases of the junction unmatched. CDR3 length: 13 amino acids. CDR1 SGHRS and CDR2 YFSETQ come from the germline V gene. TCRdb used MiXCR to reprocess the RT-PCR reads, holding one entry per CDR3 protein. Of fewer than 20,000 distinct CDR3 sequences in the sample, around 29% are singletons; the top ten hold 36%. This chain links TRBV5-1 with TRBJ2-1, with 8 bases that match TRBD1. The source material was blood, either unsorted or a sorted T cell fraction (not recorded which). This TCR derives from a human donor who was either an allogeneic HSCT recipient or a stem cell or donor lymphocyte infusion donor (not recorded which). It is not recorded whose cells these are; they may come from a transplant donor. In DNA, the CDR3 is TGCGCCAGCACCCGGGACAGGTACAATGAGCAGTTCTTC. This encodes CASTRDRYNEQFF.